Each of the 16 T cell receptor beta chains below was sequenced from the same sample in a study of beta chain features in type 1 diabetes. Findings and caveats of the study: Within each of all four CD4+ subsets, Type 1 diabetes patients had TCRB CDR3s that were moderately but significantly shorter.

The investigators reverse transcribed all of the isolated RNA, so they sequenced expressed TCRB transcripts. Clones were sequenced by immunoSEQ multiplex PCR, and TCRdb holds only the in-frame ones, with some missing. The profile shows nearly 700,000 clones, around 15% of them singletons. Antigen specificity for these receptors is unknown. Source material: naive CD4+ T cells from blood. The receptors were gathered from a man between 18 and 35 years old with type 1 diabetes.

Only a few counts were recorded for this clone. CDR3 loop: CASSLHASPQYF. The CDR3 coding sequence is TGTGCCAGCAGTCTCCACGCGTCCCCCCAGTACTTC. The chain joins TRBV28 to TRBJ2-7, with D uncertain. The CDR3 spans 12 residues. The germline V and J ends were trimmed by 5 bases and 10 bases, with 15 bases remaining between them. From germline, CDR1 is MDHEN and CDR2 SYDVKM.

The CDR3 coding sequence is TGTGCCAGCTCACCACAAGCGATGGGACAGGGGAGCTCCTACGAGCAGTACTTC. This sequence encodes CASSPQAMGQGSSYEQYF. This chain joins TRBV18 and TRBJ2-7, with 10 bases identical to TRBD1. The germline V gene has CDR1 KGHSH and CDR2 LQKENI. The CDR3 loop spans 18 amino acids. J was trimmed by 0 bases and V by 1 base; bases with no gene match: 9.

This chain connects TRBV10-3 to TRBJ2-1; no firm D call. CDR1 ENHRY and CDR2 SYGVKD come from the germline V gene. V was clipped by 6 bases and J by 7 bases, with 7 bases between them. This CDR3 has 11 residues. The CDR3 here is CAISLGNEQFF. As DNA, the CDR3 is TGTGCCATCAGCCTGGGGAATGAGCAGTTCTTC.

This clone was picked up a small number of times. CDR3: CAISDQNTEAFF. In DNA form, the CDR3 reads TGTGCCATCAGTGATCAGAACACTGAAGCTTTCTTT. V gene TRBV10-3 combines with J gene TRBJ1-1; no reliable D call. Per the germline V gene, CDR1 is ENHRY and CDR2 is SYGVKD. This CDR3 is built from 12 residues. Trimming took off 3 bases at V and 1 base at J, with 3 bases between the two ends.

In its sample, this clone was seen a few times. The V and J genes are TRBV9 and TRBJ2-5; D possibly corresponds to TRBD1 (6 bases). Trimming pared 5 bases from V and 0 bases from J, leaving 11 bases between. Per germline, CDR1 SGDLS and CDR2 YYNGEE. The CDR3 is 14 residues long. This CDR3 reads CASRNRDNQETQYF. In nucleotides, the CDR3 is TGTGCCAGCAGGAATCGGGACAACCAAGAGACCCAGTACTTC.

In DNA, the CDR3 is TGTGCCTGGAGTCGAAGGGATGGTGGCTACACCTTC. This sequence encodes CAWSRRDGGYTF. This rearrangement joins TRBV30 to TRBJ1-2; D uncertain. This CDR3 region has 12 residues. The V gene's germline CDR1 is GTSNPN and CDR2 SVGIG (reference sequence). Trimming left V 2 bases short and J 7 bases short, with 11 bases between.

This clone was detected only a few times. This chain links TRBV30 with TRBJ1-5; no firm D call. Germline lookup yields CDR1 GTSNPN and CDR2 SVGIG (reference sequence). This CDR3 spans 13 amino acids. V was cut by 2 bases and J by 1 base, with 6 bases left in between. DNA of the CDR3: TGTGCCTGGAGTAGGGAAAGCAATCAGCCCCAGCATTTT. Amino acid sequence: CAWSRESNQPQHF.

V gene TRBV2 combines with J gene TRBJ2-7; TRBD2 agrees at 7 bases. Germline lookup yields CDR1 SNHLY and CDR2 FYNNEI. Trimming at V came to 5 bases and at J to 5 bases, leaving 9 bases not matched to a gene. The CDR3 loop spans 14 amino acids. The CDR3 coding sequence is TGTGCCAGCAGTCGCGGGCGGGGGAGCGACGAGCAGTACTTC. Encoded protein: CASSRGRGSDEQYF.

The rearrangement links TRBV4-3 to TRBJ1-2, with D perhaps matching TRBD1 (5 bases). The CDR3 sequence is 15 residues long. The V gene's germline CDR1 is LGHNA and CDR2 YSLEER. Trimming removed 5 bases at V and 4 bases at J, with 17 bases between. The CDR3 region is CASSDQLQDPYGYTF. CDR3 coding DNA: TGCGCCAGCAGCGATCAACTACAGGACCCCTATGGCTACACCTTC.

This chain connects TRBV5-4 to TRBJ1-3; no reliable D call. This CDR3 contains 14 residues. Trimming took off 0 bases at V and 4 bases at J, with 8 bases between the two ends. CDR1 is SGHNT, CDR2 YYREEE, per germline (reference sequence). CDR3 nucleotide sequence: TGTGCCAGCAGCTTGGGTAGTCCCGGAAACACCATATATTTT. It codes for CASSLGSPGNTIYF.

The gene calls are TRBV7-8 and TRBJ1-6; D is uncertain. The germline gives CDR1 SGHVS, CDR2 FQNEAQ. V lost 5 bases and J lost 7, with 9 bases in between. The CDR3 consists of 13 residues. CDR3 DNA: TGTGCCAGCAGCCCCTCGCGGAATTCACCCCTCCACTTT. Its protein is CASSPSRNSPLHF.

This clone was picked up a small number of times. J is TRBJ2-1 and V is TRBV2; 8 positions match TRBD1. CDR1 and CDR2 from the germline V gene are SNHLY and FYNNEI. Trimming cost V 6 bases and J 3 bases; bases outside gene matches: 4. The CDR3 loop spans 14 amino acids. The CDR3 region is CASRRTGSYNEQFF. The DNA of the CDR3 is TGTGCCAGCAGAAGGACAGGGAGCTACAATGAGCAGTTCTTC.

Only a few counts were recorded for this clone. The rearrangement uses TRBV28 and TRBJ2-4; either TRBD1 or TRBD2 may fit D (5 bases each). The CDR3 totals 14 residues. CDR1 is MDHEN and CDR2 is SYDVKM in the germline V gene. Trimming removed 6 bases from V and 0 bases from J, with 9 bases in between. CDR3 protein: CASRPGTAKNIQYF. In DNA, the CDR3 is TGTGCCAGCAGACCCGGGACAGCCAAAAACATTCAGTACTTC.

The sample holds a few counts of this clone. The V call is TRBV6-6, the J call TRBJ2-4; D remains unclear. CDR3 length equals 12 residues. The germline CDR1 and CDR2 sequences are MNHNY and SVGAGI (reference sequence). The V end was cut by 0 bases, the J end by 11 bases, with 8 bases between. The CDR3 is CASSYSGLFQYF. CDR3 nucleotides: TGTGCCAGCAGTTACTCGGGCCTCTTTCAGTACTTC.

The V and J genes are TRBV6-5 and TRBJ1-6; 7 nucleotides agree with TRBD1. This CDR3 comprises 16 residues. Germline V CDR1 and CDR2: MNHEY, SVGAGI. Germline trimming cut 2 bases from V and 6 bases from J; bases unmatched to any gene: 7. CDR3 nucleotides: TGTGCCAGCAGTTACAGGAGGGGGCTTTTTAATTCACCCCTCCACTTT. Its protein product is CASSYRRGLFNSPLHF.

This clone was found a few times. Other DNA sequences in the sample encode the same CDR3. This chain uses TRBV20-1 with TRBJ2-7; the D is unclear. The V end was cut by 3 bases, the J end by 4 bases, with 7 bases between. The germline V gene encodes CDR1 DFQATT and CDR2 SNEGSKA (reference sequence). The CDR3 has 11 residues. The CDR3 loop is CSASSGYEQYF. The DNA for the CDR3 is TGCAGTGCTAGTTCGGGTTACGAGCAGTACTTC.